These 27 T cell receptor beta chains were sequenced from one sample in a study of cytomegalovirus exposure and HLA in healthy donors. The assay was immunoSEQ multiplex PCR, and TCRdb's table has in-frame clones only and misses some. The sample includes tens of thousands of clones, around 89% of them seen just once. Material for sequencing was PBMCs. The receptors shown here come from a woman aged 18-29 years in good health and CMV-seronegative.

The CDR3, as DNA: TGCGCCAGCATCCAGGGACAGGGGAGCAATCAGCCCCAGCATTTT. Encoded protein: CASIQGQGSNQPQHF. The V and J genes are TRBV5-1 and TRBJ1-5; 10 bases are a match to TRBD1. Germline trimming cut 6 bases from V and 1 base from J; bases unmatched to any gene: 4. The CDR3 runs 15 residues. Germline-derived CDR1 and CDR2 are SGHRS and YFSETQ.

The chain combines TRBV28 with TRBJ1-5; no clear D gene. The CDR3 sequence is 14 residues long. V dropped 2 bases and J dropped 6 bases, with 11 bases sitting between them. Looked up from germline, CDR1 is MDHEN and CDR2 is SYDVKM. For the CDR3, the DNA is TGTGCCAGCAGTTTAGCTGGTCGGAGTCAGCCCCAGCATTTT. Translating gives CASSLAGRSQPQHF.

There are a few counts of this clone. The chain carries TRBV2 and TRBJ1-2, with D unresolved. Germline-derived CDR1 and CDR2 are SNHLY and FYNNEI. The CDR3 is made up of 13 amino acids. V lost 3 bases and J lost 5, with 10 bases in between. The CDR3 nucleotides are TGTGCCAGCAGTGAGGGGAGCTCGTATGGCTACACCTTC. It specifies CASSEGSSYGYTF.

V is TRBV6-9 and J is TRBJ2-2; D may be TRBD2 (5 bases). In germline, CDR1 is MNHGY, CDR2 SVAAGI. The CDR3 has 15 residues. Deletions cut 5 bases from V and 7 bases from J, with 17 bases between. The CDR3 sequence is CASSPNTLGIGELFF. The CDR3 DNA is TGTGCCAGCAGTCCAAATACACTAGGAATCGGGGAGCTGTTTTTT.

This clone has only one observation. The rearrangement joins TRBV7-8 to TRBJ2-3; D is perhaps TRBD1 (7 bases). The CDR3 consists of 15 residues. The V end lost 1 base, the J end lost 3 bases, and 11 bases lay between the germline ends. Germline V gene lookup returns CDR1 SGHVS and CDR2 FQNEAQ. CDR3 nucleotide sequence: TGTGCCAGCAGCTTAGGCGGGACAGATACAGATACGCAGTATTTT. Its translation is CASSLGGTDTDTQYF. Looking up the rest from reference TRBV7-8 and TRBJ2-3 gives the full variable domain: GAGVSQSPRYKVAKRGQDVALRCDPISGHVSLFWYQQALGQGPEFLTYFQNEAQLDKSGLPSDRFFAERPEGSVSTLKIQRTQQEDSAVYLCASSLGGTDTDTQYFGPGTRLTVL.

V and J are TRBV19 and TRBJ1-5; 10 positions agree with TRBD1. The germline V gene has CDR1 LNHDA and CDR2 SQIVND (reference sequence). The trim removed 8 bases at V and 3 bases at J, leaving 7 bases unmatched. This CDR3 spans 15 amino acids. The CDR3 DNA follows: TGTGCCAGTCAAACCGGGACAGGGGACAATCAGCCCCAGCATTTT. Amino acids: CASQTGTGDNQPQHF.

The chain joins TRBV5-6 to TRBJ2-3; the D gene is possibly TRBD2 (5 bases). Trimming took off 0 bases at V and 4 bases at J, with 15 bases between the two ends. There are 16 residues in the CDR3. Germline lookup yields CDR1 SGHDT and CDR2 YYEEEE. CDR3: CASSLAAGHVADTQYF. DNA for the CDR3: TGTGCCAGCAGCTTGGCCGCGGGTCATGTAGCAGATACGCAGTATTTT. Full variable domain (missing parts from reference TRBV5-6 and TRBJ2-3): DAGVTQSPTHLIKTRGQQVTLRCSPKSGHDTVSWYQQALGQGPQFIFQYYEEEERQRGNFPDRFSGHQFPNYSSELNVNALLLGDSALYLCASSLAAGHVADTQYFGPGTRLTVL.

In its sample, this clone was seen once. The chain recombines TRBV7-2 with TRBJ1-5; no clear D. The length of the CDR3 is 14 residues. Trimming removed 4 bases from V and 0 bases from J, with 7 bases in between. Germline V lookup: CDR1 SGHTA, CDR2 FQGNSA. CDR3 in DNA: TGTGCCAGCAGCTATCACAGTAGCAATCAGCCCCAGCATTTT. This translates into CASSYHSSNQPQHF.

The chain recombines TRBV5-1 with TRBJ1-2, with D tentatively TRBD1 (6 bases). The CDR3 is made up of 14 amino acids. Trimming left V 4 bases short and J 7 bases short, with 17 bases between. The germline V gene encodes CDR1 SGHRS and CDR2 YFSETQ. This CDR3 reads CASSGTTGLGGYTF. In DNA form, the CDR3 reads TGCGCCAGCAGCGGCACCACAGGGCTGGGTGGCTACACCTTC.

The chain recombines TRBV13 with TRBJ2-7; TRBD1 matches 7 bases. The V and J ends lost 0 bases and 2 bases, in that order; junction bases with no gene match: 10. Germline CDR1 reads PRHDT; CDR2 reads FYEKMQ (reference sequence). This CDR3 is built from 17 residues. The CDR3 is CASSLGPFTGETYEQYF. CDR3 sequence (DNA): TGTGCCAGCAGCTTAGGACCGTTTACAGGGGAAACCTACGAGCAGTACTTC.

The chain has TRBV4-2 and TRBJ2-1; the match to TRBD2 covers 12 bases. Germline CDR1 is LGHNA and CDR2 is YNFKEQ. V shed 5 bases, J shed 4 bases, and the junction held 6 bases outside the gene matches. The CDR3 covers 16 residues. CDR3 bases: TGTGCCAGCAGCTTGGGACTAGCGGGTAGTTACAATGAGCAGTTCTTC. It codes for CASSLGLAGSYNEQFF.

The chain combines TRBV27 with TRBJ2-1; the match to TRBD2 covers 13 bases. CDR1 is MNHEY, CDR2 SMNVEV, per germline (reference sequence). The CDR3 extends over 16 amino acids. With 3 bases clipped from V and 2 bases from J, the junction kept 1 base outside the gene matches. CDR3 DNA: TGTGCCAGCAGTTTTACTAGCGGGAGGGCCTACAATGAGCAGTTCTTC. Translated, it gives CASSFTSGRAYNEQFF.

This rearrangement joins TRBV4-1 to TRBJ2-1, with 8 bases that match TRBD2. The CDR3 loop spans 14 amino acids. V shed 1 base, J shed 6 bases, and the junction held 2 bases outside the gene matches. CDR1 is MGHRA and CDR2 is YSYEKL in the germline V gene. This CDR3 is CASSQGRGVNEQFF. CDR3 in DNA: TGCGCCAGCAGCCAAGGGCGGGGGGTCAATGAGCAGTTCTTC.

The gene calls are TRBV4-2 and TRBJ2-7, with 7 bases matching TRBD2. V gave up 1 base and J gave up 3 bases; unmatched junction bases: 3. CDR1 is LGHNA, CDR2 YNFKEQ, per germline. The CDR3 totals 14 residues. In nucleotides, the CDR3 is TGTGCCAGCAGCCAAGGGCCTAGCGGCTACGAGCAGTACTTC. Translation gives CASSQGPSGYEQYF.

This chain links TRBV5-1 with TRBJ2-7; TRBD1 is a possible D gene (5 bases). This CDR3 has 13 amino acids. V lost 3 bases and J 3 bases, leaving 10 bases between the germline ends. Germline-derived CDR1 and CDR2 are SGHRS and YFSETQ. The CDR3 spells CASSWTTDYEQYF. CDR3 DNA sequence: TGCGCCAGCAGCTGGACGACAGACTACGAGCAGTACTTC.

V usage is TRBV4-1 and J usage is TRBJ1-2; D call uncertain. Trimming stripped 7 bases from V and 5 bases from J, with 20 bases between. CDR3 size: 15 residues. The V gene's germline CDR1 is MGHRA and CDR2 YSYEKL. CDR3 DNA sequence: TGCGCCAGCATGGGAGTGGCGGGCTCCGGGTATGGCTACACCTTC. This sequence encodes CASMGVAGSGYGYTF.

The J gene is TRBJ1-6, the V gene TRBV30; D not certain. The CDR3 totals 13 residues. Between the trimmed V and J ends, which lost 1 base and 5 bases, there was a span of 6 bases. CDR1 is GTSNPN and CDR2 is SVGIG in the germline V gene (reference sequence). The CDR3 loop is CAWSAEDNSPLHF. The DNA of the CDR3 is TGTGCCTGGAGTGCGGAGGATAATTCACCCCTCCACTTT.

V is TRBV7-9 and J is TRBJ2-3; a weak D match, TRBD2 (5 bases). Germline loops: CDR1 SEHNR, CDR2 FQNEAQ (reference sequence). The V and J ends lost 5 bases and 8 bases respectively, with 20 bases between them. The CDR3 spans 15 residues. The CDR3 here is CASSPGSVGAGTQYF. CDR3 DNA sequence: TGTGCCAGCAGCCCGGGGTCGGTGGGTGCTGGTACGCAGTATTTT.

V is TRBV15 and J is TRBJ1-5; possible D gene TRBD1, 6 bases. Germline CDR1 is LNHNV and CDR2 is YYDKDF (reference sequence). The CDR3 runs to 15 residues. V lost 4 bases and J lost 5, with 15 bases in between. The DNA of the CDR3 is TGTGCCACCAGCATTACCCCACAGGGAGATCAGCCCCAGCATTTT. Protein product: CATSITPQGDQPQHF.

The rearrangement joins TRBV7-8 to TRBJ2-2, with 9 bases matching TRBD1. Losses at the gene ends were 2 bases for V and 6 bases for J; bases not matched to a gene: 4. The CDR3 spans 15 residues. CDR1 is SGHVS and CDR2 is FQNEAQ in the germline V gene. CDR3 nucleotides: TGTGCCAGCAGCTTAAGGCGGGACAGGGCCGGGGAGCTGTTTTTT. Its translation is CASSLRRDRAGELFF.

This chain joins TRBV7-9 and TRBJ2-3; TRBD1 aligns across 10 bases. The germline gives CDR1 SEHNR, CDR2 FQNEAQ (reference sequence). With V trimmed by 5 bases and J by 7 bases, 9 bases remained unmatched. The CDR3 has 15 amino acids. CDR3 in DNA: TGTGCCAGCAGCGCCAGGGACAGGGGCTCGAATACGCAGTATTTT. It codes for CASSARDRGSNTQYF.

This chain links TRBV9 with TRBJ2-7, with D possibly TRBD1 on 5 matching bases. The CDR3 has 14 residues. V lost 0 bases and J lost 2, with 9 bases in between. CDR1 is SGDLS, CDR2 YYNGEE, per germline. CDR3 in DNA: TGTGCCAGCAGCGTAGAACCAGGGACCTACGAGCAGTACTTC. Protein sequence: CASSVEPGTYEQYF.

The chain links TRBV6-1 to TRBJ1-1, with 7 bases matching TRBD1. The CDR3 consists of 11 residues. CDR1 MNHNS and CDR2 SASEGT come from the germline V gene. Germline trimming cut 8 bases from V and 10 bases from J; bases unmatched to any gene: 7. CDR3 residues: CASGTGEVAFF. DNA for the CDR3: TGTGCCAGCGGAACAGGGGAAGTAGCTTTCTTT.

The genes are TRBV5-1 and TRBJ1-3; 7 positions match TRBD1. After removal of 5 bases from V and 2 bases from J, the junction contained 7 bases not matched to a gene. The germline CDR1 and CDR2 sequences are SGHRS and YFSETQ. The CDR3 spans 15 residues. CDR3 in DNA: TGCGCCAGCAGTCCAGACAGGGCCCCTGGAAACACCATATATTTT. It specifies CASSPDRAPGNTIYF.

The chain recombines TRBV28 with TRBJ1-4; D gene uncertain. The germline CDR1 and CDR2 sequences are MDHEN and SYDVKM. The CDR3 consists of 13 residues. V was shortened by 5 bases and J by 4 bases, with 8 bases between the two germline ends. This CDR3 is CASSGLINEKLFF. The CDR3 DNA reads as TGTGCCAGCAGTGGGCTCATTAATGAAAAACTGTTTTTT.

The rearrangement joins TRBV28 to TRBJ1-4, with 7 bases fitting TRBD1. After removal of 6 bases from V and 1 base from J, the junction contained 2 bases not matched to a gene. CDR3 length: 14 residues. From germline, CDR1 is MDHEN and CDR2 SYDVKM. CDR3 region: CASSQGGTNEKLFF. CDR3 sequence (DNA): TGTGCCAGCAGCCAGGGGGGAACTAATGAAAAACTGTTTTTT.

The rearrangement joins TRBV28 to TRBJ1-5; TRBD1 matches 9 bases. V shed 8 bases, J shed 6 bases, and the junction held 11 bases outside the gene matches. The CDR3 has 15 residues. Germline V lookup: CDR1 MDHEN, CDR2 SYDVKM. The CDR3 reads CASGRTGDIGQPQHF. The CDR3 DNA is TGTGCCAGCGGCCGGACAGGGGATATAGGTCAGCCCCAGCATTTT.